This TCR beta chain was found in a study of blood T cell repertoires in COVID-19 (dated by TCRdb to the early 2020s). For the study in its entirety: The collaborator samples originated in the United States, Italy and Spain and spanned the acute and convalescent phases of COVID-19. Samples came from the ongoing ImmuneRACE study (first 160 participants) plus 1,254 subjects from 6 global collaborators. The repertoires were released in a freely available public database intended as a resource for research on the immune response to SARS-CoV-2. A de-identified subject ID, COVID-19 status, age in years and sex were almost always included in the sample metadata. The prospective study material was composed of cDNA or gDNA derived from T cells, B-cell-depleted T cells, or PBMCs. Deeply sampled blood TCRbeta repertoires from subjects exposed to, actively infected with, or recovered from COVID-19 were included in the dataset. Where HLA class I and class II types were available, the types were taken from metadata supplied by the sample provider, not from assay-based typing. Paper-wide results and their limitations: The amount of clinical and demographic metadata varied by source and participant and was provided uncurated.

TCRbeta CDR3 regions were amplified from genomic DNA by means of the immunoSEQ Assay, a bias-controlled multiplex PCR. The original methods were these. The number of nucleated cells in each sample was estimated from the amplification of reference gene primers within the assay. Sequence reads were collapsed and filtered to measure the absolute abundance of every unique TCRbeta CDR3 rearrangement. For each sample, productive Simpson clonality was calculated as the square root of Simpson's diversity index over productive rearrangements. Imported from immuneACCESS, the table was reduced by TCRdb to in-frame sequences with V and J called. These copies leave out some clones; in studies compared against another copy, an unresolved V gene accounts for under half, and the cause of the remainder is not known. The V and J calls and clone size come from that table; D and trimming were worked out from the DNA. This sample lists 95,000 to 150,000 clones; nearly 90% were detected once. The ten most abundant clones make up more than 3% of the sample.

From its first to its last residue, the CDR3 has 12 amino acids. The germline V gene (reference sequence) gives CDR1 as LGHDT and CDR2 as YNNKEL. In regard to this clone: No antigen is known for it. The conserved closing phenylalanine or tryptophan is absent in this CDR3, likely reflecting a read error. The DNA is omitted, as the CDR3 cannot be located on it reliably, and the CDR3 follows TCRdb's listing.

At one collaborating source in Seattle, patients were enrolled during active infection and were followed longitudinally through the course of disease. The collaborating institutions used their own protocols to collect whole blood in K2EDTA tubes. For TCRbeta analysis, collaborator samples were shipped as frozen whole blood, as isolated PBMCs, or as DNA extracted from either sample type. The sequence joins TRBV3-1 (or the pseudogene TRBV3-2) to TRBJ2-7; the table calls TRBD2, which could not be checked here. This receptor was identified in a woman in her sixties or seventies with COVID-19, enrolled during active disease. Sequencing used peripheral blood. The CDR3 is CASSRGLAGIRL.